This TCR beta chain was sequenced during a study of T cell changes during pregnancy in multiple sclerosis. TCRdb keeps only in-frame clones here, not all; method: immunoSEQ multiplex PCR. The table records some 49,000 clones, more than 85% of them present only once. This sequence originates from a female donor with multiple sclerosis, enrolled in a pregnancy study. This specimen consisted of CD8+ T cells from peripheral blood mononuclear cells, obtained in the first trimester of pregnancy.

CDR3 coding DNA: TGTGCCTGGAGTCCCCCGGACAGGGCCTTTGGAAACACCATATATTTT. This codes for CAWSPPDRAFGNTIYF. The rearrangement links TRBV30 to TRBJ1-3, with TRBD1 identical over 8 bases. Germline assignment: CDR1 GTSNPN and CDR2 SVGIG (reference sequence). Germline trimming cut 2 bases from V and 3 bases from J; bases unmatched to any gene: 9. This CDR3 comprises 16 residues.